These 21 T cell receptor beta chains came from one sample sequenced in a study of post-analysis software for immune sequencing data. Notes on the study in general: Compared with controls, patients had more of about five TRBV segments, including TRBV5-6, TRBV5-1 and TRBV20-1.

These receptors have no known antigen. Prepared TCR beta cDNA libraries contained unique molecular identifiers. TCRdb fed the PCR reads into MiXCR, producing one record per CDR3 protein. In the table there are more than 450,000 distinct CDR3 sequences, 44% of which are singletons. The sample comprised blood. The receptors derive from a girl between 10 and 17 years old with multiple sclerosis.

This clonotype was seen a handful of times. The chain joins TRBV7-8 to TRBJ2-3, with TRBD2 matching 14 bases. The CDR3 runs to 18 residues. CDR1 is SGHVS, CDR2 FQNEAQ, per germline. V trimming: 1 base; J trimming: 0 bases; junction bases outside the gene matches: 3. The CDR3, as DNA: TGTGCCAGCAGCTTAGGGGGGACTAGCGGGGGAAGCACAGATACGCAGTATTTT. Translation: CASSLGGTSGGSTDTQYF.

The chain couples TRBV24-1 to TRBJ2-7; D unresolved. CDR1 and CDR2 from the germline V gene are KGHDR and SFDVKD. The V end lost 2 bases, the J end lost 0 bases, and 10 bases lay between the germline ends. CDR3 size: 15 residues. The CDR3 region is CATSDSAGNSYEQYF. The CDR3 bases are TGTGCCACCAGTGATTCGGCAGGCAACTCCTACGAGCAGTACTTC.

This rearrangement joins TRBV12-3 or TRBV12-4 to TRBJ1-2; TRBD1 aligns across 8 bases. The CDR3 contains 13 residues. V lost 2 bases to trimming and J lost 8 bases; unmatched junction nucleotides: 4. As DNA, the CDR3 is TGTGCCAGCAGTTTACAGGGGGCGACCGGCTACACCTTC. It specifies CASSLQGATGYTF.

V and J are TRBV5-6 and TRBJ2-5; no clear D. CDR3 length: 14 residues. The germline CDR1 and CDR2 sequences are SGHDT and YYEEEE. V lost 4 bases to trimming and J lost 5 bases, with 15 bases between them. The CDR3 region has the DNA TGTGCCAGCAGCGTGGAACAAGGGCGGGAGACCCAGTACTTC. Translated, it gives CASSVEQGRETQYF.

This clonotype was detected only once. The V call is TRBV10-3, the J call TRBJ2-6; D is uncertain. The germline V and J ends were trimmed by 1 base and 0 bases, with 10 bases remaining between them. The CDR3 runs to 17 residues. Germline V gives CDR1 ENHRY, CDR2 SYGVKD. The CDR3 coding sequence is TGTGCCATCAGTGAGTTTGATCGGTACTCTGGGGCCAACGTCCTGACTTTC. The encoded protein is CAISEFDRYSGANVLTF.

V usage is TRBV12-3 or TRBV12-4 and J usage is TRBJ2-1; no firm D call. The CDR3 sequence is 11 residues long. The V end lost 3 bases, the J end lost 11 bases, and 8 bases lay between the germline ends. The CDR3 region has the DNA TGTGCCAGCAGTTTGTCGGTGCAGCAGTTCTTC. It specifies CASSLSVQQFF.

This chain connects TRBV7-9 to TRBJ2-7; the D gene is possibly TRBD1 (6 bases). Germline lookup yields CDR1 SEHNR and CDR2 FQNEAQ (reference sequence). This CDR3 has 15 residues. The V end lost 1 base, the J end lost 0 bases, and 10 bases lay between the germline ends. The CDR3 bases are TGTGCCAGCAGCTTAGAGGGACATGTCTCCTACGAGCAGTACTTC. As protein: CASSLEGHVSYEQYF.

In this sample, this clonotype turned up a few times. The chain is built from TRBV11-3 and TRBJ1-1, with a weak D call TRBD1 (5 bases). This CDR3 region has 14 residues. Trimming shortened V by 5 bases and J by 6 bases, and 16 bases separated the two germline ends. Germline CDR1 SGHNT, CDR2 YENEEA. DNA of the CDR3: TGTGCCAGCAGCCCGGAGGGCGGACATCCTGAAGCTTTCTTT. The encoded protein is CASSPEGGHPEAFF.

This clonotype has only a few counts. The rearrangement joins TRBV5-6 to TRBJ2-7, with D possibly called TRBD1 or TRBD2 (5 bases each). Germline CDR1 and CDR2: SGHDT and YYEEEE. With 4 bases removed from V and 2 bases from J, the gap between germline ends came to 16 bases. CDR3 size: 15 residues. The CDR3 region has the DNA TGTGCCAGCAGCCTTCGAGGGGCTAACACCTACGAGCAGTACTTC. Encoded protein: CASSLRGANTYEQYF.

This chain connects TRBV6-1 to TRBJ2-1, with 10 bases lining up with TRBD2. This CDR3 contains 16 residues. V was pared by 6 bases and J by 1 base, with 6 bases of the junction left unmatched. CDR1 is MNHNS, CDR2 SASEGT, per germline. The CDR3 coding sequence is TGTGCCAGCAGGATAGCGGGAGGCTCATCCTACAATGAGCAGTTCTTC. Amino acids: CASRIAGGSSYNEQFF.

This clonotype was counted only a few times. The rearrangement uses TRBV12-3 or TRBV12-4 and TRBJ1-6; D might be TRBD1 (5 bases). Trimming pared 7 bases from V and 9 bases from J, leaving 19 bases between. CDR3 length equals 15 residues. The CDR3 coding sequence is TGTGCCAGCACCTTAGACAGAACCAGTACTTCACCCCTCCACTTT. Translated: CASTLDRTSTSPLHF.

This clonotype was recorded many times. This chain joins TRBV9 and TRBJ2-1; no clear D gene. CDR1 and CDR2 (germline): SGDLS, YYNGEE. V was shortened by 4 bases and J by 0 bases, with 14 bases between the two germline ends. The CDR3 contains 16 residues. The chain's CDR3 is CASSPNPLSSYNEQFF. In DNA form, the CDR3 reads TGTGCCAGCAGCCCCAACCCGCTGAGCTCCTACAATGAGCAGTTCTTC.

The rearrangement links TRBV7-6 to TRBJ2-7; 9 bases line up with TRBD2. The CDR3 has 19 residues. After removal of 1 base from V and 4 bases from J, the junction contained 17 bases not matched to a gene. Germline V gene sequence: CDR1 SGHVS, CDR2 FNYEAQ. CDR3 sequence (DNA): TGTGCCAGCAGCTTAGTCCTCCCTAGCGGGGAAGACTCTCCTTACGAGCAGTACTTC. Translation: CASSLVLPSGEDSPYEQYF.

A few counts support this clonotype. A much bigger clone sits one base away, suggesting this may be a read error. The chain combines TRBV6-6 with TRBJ2-7; D is uncertain. The CDR3 has 12 residues. Germline V gives CDR1 MNHNY, CDR2 SVGAGI (reference sequence). The V and J ends lost 6 bases and 4 bases respectively, with 10 bases between them. The CDR3 loop reads CASSYLWYEQYF. In DNA, the CDR3 is TGTGCCAGCAGCTACCTATGGTACGAGCAGTACTTC.

This clonotype came up a few times. The rearrangement uses TRBV5-5 and TRBJ2-1; 12 nucleotides agree with TRBD1. With 2 bases clipped from V and 9 bases from J, the junction kept 9 bases outside the gene matches. This CDR3 region has 16 residues. Germline loops: CDR1 SGHKS, CDR2 YYEKEE (reference sequence). The CDR3 sequence is CASSFTGTGGRGEQFF. The DNA for the CDR3 is TGTGCCAGCAGCTTCACCGGGACAGGGGGCAGGGGTGAGCAGTTCTTC. The whole variable domain, filled in from reference TRBV5-5 and TRBJ2-1, reads DAGVTQSPTHLIKTRGQQVTLRCSPISGHKSVSWYQQVLGQGPQFIFQYYEKEERGRGNFPDRFSARQFPNYSSELNVNALLLGDSALYLCASSFTGTGGRGEQFFGPGTRLTVL.

V gene TRBV6-6 combines with J gene TRBJ1-2, with a tentative D call TRBD1 (6 bases). V lost 8 bases and J 4 bases, leaving 17 bases between the germline ends. Germline lookup yields CDR1 MNHNY and CDR2 SVGAGI (reference sequence). CDR3 length equals 14 residues. CDR3 DNA sequence: TGTGCCAGCTCATGGGGGGCGACGAGCTATGGCTACACCTTC. Its translation is CASSWGATSYGYTF.

This chain joins TRBV9 and TRBJ1-2, with D maybe TRBD1 (6 bases). The CDR3 totals 16 residues. The germline gives CDR1 SGDLS, CDR2 YYNGEE. Between the trimmed V and J ends, which lost 2 bases and 7 bases, there was a span of 21 bases. CDR3 nucleotides: TGTGCCAGCAGCGTCTACGGGGGGGCACCAAGGGGTGGCTACACCTTC. This sequence encodes CASSVYGGAPRGGYTF. Filled out from reference TRBV9 and TRBJ1-2, the complete variable domain reads DSGVTQTPKHLITATGQRVTLRCSPRSGDLSVYWYQQSLDQGLQFLIQYYNGEERAKGNILERFSAQQFPDLHSELNLSSLELGDSALYFCASSVYGGAPRGGYTFGSGTRLTVV.

The rearrangement joins TRBV7-3 to TRBJ2-3; D uncertain. Germline loops: CDR1 SGHTA, CDR2 FQGTGA. This CDR3 spans 16 amino acids. V lost 2 bases, J lost 5 bases, and 17 bases lay in between. The CDR3 DNA follows: TGTGCCAGCAGCTTAGGGCAGCTAGTTACTCAAGATACGCAGTATTTT. Translating gives CASSLGQLVTQDTQYF. Using reference TRBV7-3 and TRBJ2-3 for the parts outside the CDR3, the full variable domain is GAGVSQTPSNKVTEKGKYVELRCDPISGHTALYWYRQSLGQGPEFLIYFQGTGAADDSGLPNDRFFAVRPEGSVSTLKIQRTERGDSAVYLCASSLGQLVTQDTQYFGPGTRLTVL.

The CDR3 is CASSERFSGASFASPLHF. CDR3 DNA sequence: TGTGCCAGCAGTGAAAGATTCTCGGGTGCGTCTTTTGCCTCACCCCTCCACTTT. The rearrangement joins TRBV25-1 to TRBJ1-6; no definite D call. Looked up from germline, CDR1 is MGHDK and CDR2 is SYGVNS. The germline V and J ends were trimmed by 2 bases and 10 bases, with 24 bases remaining between them. This CDR3 is built from 18 residues.

The chain employs TRBV6-1 and TRBJ2-7, with 10 bases that match TRBD1. Losses at the gene ends were 7 bases for V and 5 bases for J; bases not matched to a gene: 5. Germline V lookup: CDR1 MNHNS, CDR2 SASEGT. The CDR3 length is 13 residues. The CDR3 bases are TGTGCCAGCACCCCGGGACAGGGGCACGAGCAGTACTTC. The encoded protein is CASTPGQGHEQYF.

V usage is TRBV12-3 or TRBV12-4 and J usage is TRBJ2-1; 8 bases agree with TRBD2. Unmatched junction bases numbered 4, after V lost 3 bases and J lost 0 bases. The CDR3 has 16 amino acids. The CDR3 region has the DNA TGTGCCAGCAGTTTTTATCGGGGGGGCTCCTACAATGAGCAGTTCTTC. Protein: CASSFYRGGSYNEQFF.